These 7 T cell receptor beta chains share one sample of origin, sequenced in a study of blood T cell repertoires in COVID-19. Generated by immunoSEQ multiplex PCR, the TCRdb table keeps only in-frame clones and is missing some. The sample holds hundreds of thousands of clones, less than 90% seen once. The source material was PBMCs or T cells enriched from blood (not recorded which). Receptors were obtained from a woman in her twenties or thirties who had recovered from COVID-19.

The chain employs TRBV5-5 and TRBJ1-4, with TRBD1 matching over 8 bases. The trim removed 0 bases at V and 4 bases at J, leaving 2 bases unmatched. Germline lookup yields CDR1 SGHKS and CDR2 YYEKEE (reference sequence). This CDR3 comprises 15 residues. The chain's CDR3 is CASSLVQGGNEKLFF. In DNA, the CDR3 is TGTGCCAGCAGCTTGGTACAGGGGGGTAATGAAAAACTGTTTTTT.

The rearrangement uses TRBV18 and TRBJ2-2, with 7 bases matching TRBD1. The germline V gene encodes CDR1 KGHSH and CDR2 LQKENI. The trim removed 2 bases at V and 1 base at J, leaving 4 bases unmatched. There are 16 residues in the CDR3. The CDR3 here is CASSPLQGQNTGELFF. The CDR3 region has the DNA TGTGCCAGCTCACCATTACAGGGGCAGAACACCGGGGAGCTGTTTTTT.

The chain recombines TRBV10-2 with TRBJ2-1, with 11 bases matching TRBD2. This CDR3 spans 19 amino acids. CDR1 WSHSY and CDR2 SAAADI come from the germline V gene. V lost 8 bases and J lost 0; bases outside the gene matches: 15. CDR3 sequence (DNA): TGCGCCAGCCTCTCTTGGAGTAGCGGGGGGGGAAGCTCCTACAATGAGCAGTTCTTC. Amino acid sequence: CASLSWSSGGGSSYNEQFF.

This chain links TRBV5-1 with TRBJ2-3; TRBD2 matches 7 bases. CDR3 length: 14 residues. Looked up from germline, CDR1 is SGHRS and CDR2 is YFSETQ. J lost 13 bases, V lost 5 bases, and 16 bases had no gene match. CDR3 sequence reads: CASSAEGGTKVEYF. CDR3 DNA: TGCGCCAGCAGTGCCGAGGGCGGGACTAAGGTAGAGTATTTT.

V is TRBV19 and J is TRBJ1-5; 12 positions agree with TRBD1. The CDR3 has 17 amino acids. CDR1 LNHDA and CDR2 SQIVND come from the germline V gene (reference sequence). With V trimmed by 9 bases and J by 2 bases, 11 bases remained unmatched. Here the CDR3 DNA reads TGTGCCAGCGACCCGGGACAGGGGGCGTTGGGCAATCAGCCCCAGCATTTT. As protein: CASDPGQGALGNQPQHF.

This chain joins TRBV5-1 and TRBJ1-2; perhaps TRBD1 as D (5 bases). Germline V gives CDR1 SGHRS, CDR2 YFSETQ. V lost 0 bases to trimming and J lost 8 bases, with 14 bases between them. The CDR3 length is 14 residues. CDR3 bases: TGCGCCAGCAGCTTGGATGCAGGGCCGGGCGGCTACACCTTC. Its protein is CASSLDAGPGGYTF.

This chain links TRBV4-2 with TRBJ1-4; D is possibly TRBD1 (6 bases). Between the trimmed V and J ends, which lost 0 bases and 4 bases, there was a span of 12 bases. The length of the CDR3 is 16 residues. Germline lookup yields CDR1 LGHNA and CDR2 YNFKEQ. CDR3: CASSQDPDRRNEKLFF. The CDR3 coding sequence is TGTGCCAGCAGCCAAGATCCAGACAGGCGTAATGAAAAACTGTTTTTT.